This T cell receptor (beta chain) was identified during a study of identical twins. Findings and caveats of the study: Compared with unrelated sharing, twin-shared out-of-frame alpha sequences had more low-probability sequences. Its conclusions, products of cross-sectional statistical analysis, did not come from following the same donors. Models came in too low on out-of-frame TCR alpha sharing in monozygotic twins.

TCRdb re-analysed the 5' RACE reads in MiXCR, keeping a single row per CDR3 protein. The sample lists hundreds of thousands of distinct CDR3 sequences; less than 7% were seen once. This clonotype was seen many times. Antigen unknown. The TCR originated in a man between 18 and 35 years old in good health. What was sequenced was naive T cells sorted from blood.

The CDR3 bases are TGCAGTGCTAGCGGGACTCCTGACTTAGCCAAAAACATTCAGTACTTC. Its translation: CSASGTPDLAKNIQYF. V gene TRBV20-1 combines with J gene TRBJ2-4; the D gene is possibly TRBD2 (6 bases). Germline V gene lookup returns CDR1 DFQATT and CDR2 SNEGSKA (reference sequence). The CDR3 has 16 amino acids. V lost 3 bases and J 0 bases, leaving 15 bases between the germline ends.